What follows describes a single TCR beta chain. The source of the sample is a study of T cell changes during pregnancy in multiple sclerosis. TCRdb's table, derived via immunoSEQ multiplex PCR, lists solely in-frame clones and lacks some. The table has 45,000 to 65,000 clones, more than 85% seen once. V dropped 7 bases and J dropped 3 bases, with 13 bases sitting between them. The V gene's germline CDR1 is MNHEY and CDR2 SVGAGI. The CDR3 spans 13 residues. V is TRBV6-5 and J is TRBJ2-7; TRBD1 is a possible D gene (6 bases). The TCR was taken from a female donor with multiple sclerosis, enrolled in a pregnancy study. Source: CD8+ T cells from peripheral blood mononuclear cells, taken in the third trimester of pregnancy. CDR3 loop: CASTWDTLYEQYF. CDR3 sequence (DNA): TGTGCCAGCACATGGGACACCCTCTACGAGCAGTACTTC.